These 18 T cell receptor beta chains were all obtained from the same sample, sequenced in a study of OX40 agonist ivuxolimab in advanced cancers. Sequenced by immunoSEQ multiplex PCR; TCRdb stores in-frame clones only, minus some. The sample lists about 41,000 clones; approximately 75% were seen once. The specimen comprised CD4+ or CD8+ T cells sorted from blood, sampled in a trial of the OX40 agonist ivuxolimab. These receptors were collected from an adult with an advanced solid tumor such as melanoma, head and neck, liver or kidney cancer.

V and J are TRBV11-3 and TRBJ2-6; D gene ambiguous. V was clipped by 2 bases and J by 0 bases, with 17 bases between them. There are 19 residues in the CDR3. Germline values: CDR1 SGHNT, CDR2 YENEEA. The DNA for the CDR3 is TGTGCCAGCAGCTTATTAAGCGAGTTAGGTTACTCTGGGGCCAACGTCCTGACTTTC. As protein: CASSLLSELGYSGANVLTF. The entire variable domain, with the rest obtained from reference TRBV11-3 and TRBJ2-6, is as follows: EAGVVQSPRYKIIEKKQPVAFWCNPISGHNTLYWYLQNLGQGPELLIRYENEEAVDDSQLPKDRFSAERLKGVDSTLKIQPAELGDSAVYLCASSLLSELGYSGANVLTFGAGSRLTVL.

The chain carries TRBV29-1 and TRBJ1-3; TRBD1 matches at 8 bases. J was trimmed by 4 bases and V by 7 bases; bases with no gene match: 12. The germline CDR1 and CDR2 sequences are SQVTM and ANQGSEA. The CDR3 is 15 amino acids. Here the CDR3 reads CSAKLQGARGNTIYF. The DNA of the CDR3 is TGCAGCGCCAAGCTCCAGGGGGCGAGGGGAAACACCATATATTTT.

The chain employs TRBV7-9 and TRBJ2-6; TRBD1 is a possible D gene (7 bases). The V gene lost 5 bases and the J gene lost 2 bases, with 16 bases spanning the gap. CDR1 is SEHNR, CDR2 FQNEAQ, per germline (reference sequence). The CDR3 totals 17 residues. In DNA, the CDR3 is TGTGCCAGCAGCCCGCTCGACAGGGAGGCTGGGGCCAACGTCCTGACTTTC. Translation: CASSPLDREAGANVLTF.

CDR3 bases: TGTGCCAGCAGCTTATACGGGGCCTCCTACGAGCAGTACTTC. Protein sequence: CASSLYGASYEQYF. V gene TRBV11-1 combines with J gene TRBJ2-7, with D perhaps matching TRBD1 or TRBD2 (5 bases each). CDR3 length: 14 amino acids. Germline V CDR1 and CDR2: SGHAT, FQDESV (reference sequence). Trimming took off 2 bases at V and 0 bases at J, with 8 bases between the two ends.

The gene calls are TRBV5-5 and TRBJ1-1, with TRBD1 matching 7 bases. CDR3 length: 13 residues. CDR1 and CDR2 (germline): SGHKS, YYEKEE (reference sequence). Unmatched junction bases numbered 6, after V lost 3 bases and J lost 7 bases. CDR3 sequence (DNA): TGTGCCAGCAGCTACTACCAGGGGGGTGAAGCTTTCTTT. Translation: CASSYYQGGEAFF.

This clone was detected once. V gene TRBV19 combines with J gene TRBJ2-5; 10 nucleotides match TRBD1. Germline CDR1 LNHDA, CDR2 SQIVND (reference sequence). The CDR3 has 14 residues. J gave up 4 bases and V 8 bases, and 7 bases lay outside the gene matches. As DNA, the CDR3 is TGTGCCAGTCGCAGACAGGGGGCTGGAGAGACCCAGTACTTC. As protein: CASRRQGAGETQYF.

The V gene is TRBV11-3, the J gene TRBJ2-1, with no clear D. Germline CDR1 is SGHNT and CDR2 is YENEEA. V shed 0 bases and J shed 4 bases, with 10 bases lying between them. CDR3 length: 15 amino acids. The DNA for the CDR3 is TGTGCCAGCAGCTTAGATCTTAGTACTTACAATGAGCAGTTCTTC. Translated: CASSLDLSTYNEQFF. Full variable domain (remainder filled in from reference TRBV11-3 and TRBJ2-1): EAGVVQSPRYKIIEKKQPVAFWCNPISGHNTLYWYLQNLGQGPELLIRYENEEAVDDSQLPKDRFSAERLKGVDSTLKIQPAELGDSAVYLCASSLDLSTYNEQFFGPGTRLTVL.

This clone appeared a single time. The gene calls are TRBV6-1 and TRBJ2-7, with 7 nucleotides matching TRBD1. V was pared by 4 bases and J by 3 bases, with 6 bases of the junction left unmatched. This CDR3 is 14 amino acids long. CDR1 and CDR2 (germline): MNHNS, SASEGT. CDR3 DNA: TGTGCCAGCAGTGTCGGGACAGTCCTCTACGAGCAGTACGTC. It encodes CASSVGTVLYEQYV.

The chain carries TRBV7-2 and TRBJ2-3, with D possibly being TRBD1 (6 bases). Trimming removed 1 base from V and 5 bases from J, with 7 bases in between. CDR1 and CDR2 (germline): SGHTA, FQGNSA. CDR3 length equals 13 residues. Written as DNA, the CDR3 is TGTGCCAGCAGCTTAGGACAGGTAGATACGCAGTATTTT. It yields the protein CASSLGQVDTQYF.

V gene TRBV5-4 combines with J gene TRBJ1-1; D unresolved. The CDR3 is 13 amino acids. The germline V gene has CDR1 SGHNT and CDR2 YYREEE (reference sequence). Trimming cost V 7 bases and J 4 bases, with 14 bases left between them. CDR3: CASSQTRTTEAFF. DNA of the CDR3: TGTGCCAGCTCCCAAACAAGGACCACTGAAGCTTTCTTT.

The gene calls are TRBV5-4 and TRBJ2-4; 12 bases agree with TRBD2. CDR3 size: 15 residues. The trim removed 0 bases at V and 5 bases at J, leaving 0 bases unmatched. Germline CDR1 reads SGHNT; CDR2 reads YYREEE (reference sequence). The CDR3 loop reads CASSLGTSGENIQYF. DNA for the CDR3: TGTGCCAGCAGCTTGGGGACTAGCGGGGAAAACATTCAGTACTTC.

The CDR3 protein is CSPGNYGYTF. The CDR3 nucleotides are TGCAGCCCCGGGAACTATGGCTACACCTTC. The chain carries TRBV20-1 and TRBJ1-2; D ambiguous. The CDR3 contains 10 residues. Germline loops: CDR1 DFQATT, CDR2 SNEGSKA (reference sequence).

V usage is TRBV2 and J usage is TRBJ1-2, with 8 bases matching TRBD1. CDR1 SNHLY and CDR2 FYNNEI come from the germline V gene. This CDR3 comprises 13 residues. V gave up 11 bases and J gave up 5 bases; unmatched junction bases: 10. The CDR3 region is CACLRTGMYGYTF. Written as DNA, the CDR3 is TGTGCCTGTTTGAGGACAGGGATGTATGGCTACACCTTC.

The rearrangement joins TRBV2 to TRBJ2-1, with D possibly being TRBD2 (5 bases). The CDR3 is 15 amino acids. The V gene lost 3 bases and the J gene lost 2 bases, with 11 bases spanning the gap. From germline, CDR1 is SNHLY and CDR2 FYNNEI. The CDR3 here is CASSDTSWTYNEQFF. CDR3 DNA sequence: TGTGCCAGCAGTGACACTAGTTGGACCTACAATGAGCAGTTCTTC.

CDR3: CASSWAGGQDEQFF. CDR3 sequence (DNA): TGCGCCAGCAGCTGGGCGGGAGGCCAGGATGAGCAGTTCTTC. This rearrangement joins TRBV5-1 to TRBJ2-1; 8 bases map to TRBD2. The CDR3 consists of 14 residues. After removal of 3 bases from V and 8 bases from J, the junction contained 7 bases not matched to a gene. Germline V gene data show CDR1 as SGHRS and CDR2 as YFSETQ.

The chain has TRBV2 and TRBJ2-4; a weak D match, TRBD2 (6 bases). From germline, CDR1 is SNHLY and CDR2 FYNNEI. The V end was cut by 4 bases, the J end by 6 bases, with 10 bases between. The CDR3 extends over 13 amino acids. The CDR3 reads CASSVEEGNIQYF. The CDR3 coding sequence is TGTGCCAGCAGTGTTGAGGAGGGAAACATTCAGTACTTC.

The rearrangement links TRBV5-4 to TRBJ2-4, with D unclear. The CDR3 runs 13 residues. Trimming took off 1 base at V and 7 bases at J, with 9 bases between the two ends. The germline CDR1 and CDR2 sequences are SGHNT and YYREEE (reference sequence). CDR3 DNA: TGTGCCAGCAGCTTGCCTACGGAGAACATTCAGTACTTC. Translated, it gives CASSLPTENIQYF.

This rearrangement joins TRBV9 to TRBJ1-4; TRBD1 is a possible D gene (5 bases). The CDR3 is made up of 15 amino acids. V lost 4 bases and J lost 7, with 17 bases in between. Per the germline V gene, CDR1 is SGDLS and CDR2 is YYNGEE. Here the CDR3 DNA reads TGTGCCAGCAGCCCCCACGGGGGGGTGGGTGAAAAACTGTTTTTT. This encodes CASSPHGGVGEKLFF.